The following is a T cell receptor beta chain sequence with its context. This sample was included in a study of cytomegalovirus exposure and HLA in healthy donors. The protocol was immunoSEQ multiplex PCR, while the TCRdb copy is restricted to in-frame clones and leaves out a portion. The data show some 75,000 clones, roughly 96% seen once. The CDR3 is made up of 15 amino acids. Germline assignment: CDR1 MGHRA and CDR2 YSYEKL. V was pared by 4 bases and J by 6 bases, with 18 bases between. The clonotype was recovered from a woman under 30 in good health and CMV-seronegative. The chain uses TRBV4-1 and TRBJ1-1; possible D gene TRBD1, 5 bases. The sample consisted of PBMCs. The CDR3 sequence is CASSRSVGEGSEAFF. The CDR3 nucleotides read TGCGCCAGCAGCCGAAGTGTAGGGGAGGGTTCTGAAGCTTTCTTT.